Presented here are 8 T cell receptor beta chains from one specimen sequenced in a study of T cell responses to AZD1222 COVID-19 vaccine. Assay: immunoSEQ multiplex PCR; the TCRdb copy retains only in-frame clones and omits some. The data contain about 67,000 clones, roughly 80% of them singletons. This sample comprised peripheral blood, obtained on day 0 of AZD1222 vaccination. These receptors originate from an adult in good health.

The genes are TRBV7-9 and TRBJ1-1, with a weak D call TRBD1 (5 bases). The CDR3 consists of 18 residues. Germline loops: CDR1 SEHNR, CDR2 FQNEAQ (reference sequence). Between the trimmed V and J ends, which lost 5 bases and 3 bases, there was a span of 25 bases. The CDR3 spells CASSPTGTGRFKDTEAFF. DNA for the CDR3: TGTGCCAGCAGCCCCACCGGGACCGGACGTTTTAAGGACACTGAAGCTTTCTTT.

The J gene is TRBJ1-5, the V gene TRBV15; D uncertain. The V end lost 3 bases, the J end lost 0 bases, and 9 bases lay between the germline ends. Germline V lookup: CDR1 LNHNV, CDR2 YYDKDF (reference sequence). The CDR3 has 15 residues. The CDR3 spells CATSSEYYSNQPQHF. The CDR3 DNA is TGTGCCACCAGCAGTGAATACTATAGCAATCAGCCCCAGCATTTT.

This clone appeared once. The CDR3 here is CASTADGASTDTQYF. The CDR3 DNA sequence: TGTGCCAGCACTGCGGACGGAGCTAGCACAGATACGCAGTATTTT. V usage is TRBV2 and J usage is TRBJ2-3, with unresolved D. In germline, CDR1 is SNHLY, CDR2 FYNNEI. Trimming left V 7 bases short and J 0 bases short, with 14 bases between. The CDR3 contains 15 residues.

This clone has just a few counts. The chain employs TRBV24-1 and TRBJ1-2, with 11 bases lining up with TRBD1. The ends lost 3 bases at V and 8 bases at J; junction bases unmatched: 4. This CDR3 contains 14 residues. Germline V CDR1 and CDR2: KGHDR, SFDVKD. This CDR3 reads CATSDVGQGAGYTF. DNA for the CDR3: TGTGCCACCAGTGATGTCGGACAGGGGGCAGGCTACACCTTC.

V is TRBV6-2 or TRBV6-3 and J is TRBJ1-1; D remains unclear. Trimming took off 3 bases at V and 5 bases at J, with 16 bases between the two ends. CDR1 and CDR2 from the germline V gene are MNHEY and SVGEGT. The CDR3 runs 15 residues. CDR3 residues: CASSYKVGRGTEAFF. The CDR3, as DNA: TGTGCCAGCAGTTATAAAGTTGGCAGAGGGACTGAAGCTTTCTTT.

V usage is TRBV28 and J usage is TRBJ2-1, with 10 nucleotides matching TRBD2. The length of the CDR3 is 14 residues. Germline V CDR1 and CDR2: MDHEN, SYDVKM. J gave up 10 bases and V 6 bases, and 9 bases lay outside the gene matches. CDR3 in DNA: TGTGCCAGCAGCATCCGAGGACTAGCGGAAGAGCAGTTCTTC. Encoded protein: CASSIRGLAEEQFF.

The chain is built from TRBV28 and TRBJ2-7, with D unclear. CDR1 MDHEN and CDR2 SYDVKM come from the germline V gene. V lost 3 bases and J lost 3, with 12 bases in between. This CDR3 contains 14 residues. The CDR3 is CASSFLHSRYEQYF. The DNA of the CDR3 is TGTGCCAGCAGTTTTCTCCACAGCCGCTACGAGCAGTACTTC. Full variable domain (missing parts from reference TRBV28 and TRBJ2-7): DVKVTQSSRYLVKRTGEKVFLECVQDMDHENMFWYRQDPGLGLRLIYFSYDVKMKEKGDIPEGYSVSREKKERFSLILESASTNQTSMYLCASSFLHSRYEQYFGPGTRLTVT.

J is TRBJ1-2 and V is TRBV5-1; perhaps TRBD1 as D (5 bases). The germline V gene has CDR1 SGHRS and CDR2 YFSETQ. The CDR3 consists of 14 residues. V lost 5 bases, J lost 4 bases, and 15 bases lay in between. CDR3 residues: CASSTGGAIYGYTF. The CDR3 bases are TGCGCCAGCAGTACCGGCGGGGCCATCTATGGCTACACCTTC.